Listed below are T cell receptor beta chains from one sample, sequenced in a study of blood T cell repertoires in COVID-19. Libraries were prepared by immunoSEQ multiplex PCR; TCRdb keeps only in-frame clonotypes and omits some of them. The top ten clones hold 0.87% of a sample with roughly 290,000 clones, 70% to 85% of them seen once. The sequencing sample was made of peripheral blood. The origin of the receptors is a human donor with COVID-19, enrolled during active disease. The donor label of this sample is uncertain. The CDR3 runs from the conserved cysteine through the conserved F or W. Fields, in order: V gene, D gene, J gene, clone size, CDR3 DNA, CDR3 protein. A D gene is named only where the DNA matches it firmly. Rows may omit the clone size; those that give it use once, few, many or a size class.

v_call: TRBV12-3/TRBV12-4; d_call: NA; j_call: TRBJ1-6; clone_size: NA; cdr3_nt: TGTGCCAGCAGTCGGGGGGCTCCTTCACCCCTCCACTTT; cdr3_aa: CASSRGAPSPLHF
v_call: TRBV28; d_call: TRBD2; j_call: TRBJ2-3; clone_size: NA; cdr3_nt: TGTGCCAGCGGGAGGAGAGCGGGAGCTACAGATACGCAGTATTTT; cdr3_aa: CASGRRAGATDTQYF
v_call: TRBV5-1; d_call: NA; j_call: TRBJ2-5; clone_size: NA; cdr3_nt: TGCGCCAGCAGCTTGGCAGGGGCTAGGGAAGAGACCCAGTACTTC; cdr3_aa: CASSLAGAREETQYF
v_call: TRBV3-1/TRBV3-2; d_call: NA; j_call: TRBJ1-2; clone_size: NA; cdr3_nt: TGTGCCAGCAGGGAAGGTGGGGGGGTCCACTATGGCTACACCTTC; cdr3_aa: CASREGGGVHYGYTF
v_call: TRBV19; d_call: TRBD2; j_call: TRBJ2-7; clone_size: NA; cdr3_nt: TGTGCCAGTAGTAGCGGGACTAGGAGTGGCCAGGGGGAGCAGTACTTC; cdr3_aa: CASSSGTRSGQGEQYF
v_call: TRBV28; d_call: NA; j_call: TRBJ2-5; clone_size: NA; cdr3_nt: TGTGCCAGCAGTTTCACTAGGGACCAAGAGACCCAGTACTTC; cdr3_aa: CASSFTRDQETQYF
v_call: TRBV12-3/TRBV12-4; d_call: NA; j_call: TRBJ1-6; clone_size: once; cdr3_nt: TGTGCCAGCAGTTTATCGAGCCATTCACCCCTCCACTTT; cdr3_aa: CASSLSSHSPLHF
v_call: TRBV19; d_call: TRBD1; j_call: TRBJ2-6; clone_size: once; cdr3_nt: TGTGCCAGTAGTATAGGCACAGGGGAGGCCAACGTCCTGACTTTC; cdr3_aa: CASSIGTGEANVLTF
v_call: TRBV10-1; d_call: NA; j_call: TRBJ2-2; clone_size: NA; cdr3_nt: TGCGCCAGCAGTGATGTCGTGAACACCGGGGAGCTGTTTTTT; cdr3_aa: CASSDVVNTGELFF
v_call: TRBV5-1; d_call: TRBD2; j_call: TRBJ2-1; clone_size: NA; cdr3_nt: TGCGCCAGCAGCTTGTCTAGCGGGAGGGCCGGGGCCTACAATGAGCAGTTCTTC; cdr3_aa: CASSLSSGRAGAYNEQFF
v_call: TRBV27; d_call: TRBD1; j_call: TRBJ1-6; clone_size: NA; cdr3_nt: TGTGCCAGCCGGGACAGCCTTTCTATGGATTCACCCCTCCACTTT; cdr3_aa: CASRDSLSMDSPLHF
v_call: TRBV6-5; d_call: NA; j_call: TRBJ2-2; clone_size: few; cdr3_nt: TGTGCCAGCATTCCCACAGGGCCCACCGGGGAGCTGTTTTTT; cdr3_aa: CASIPTGPTGELFF
v_call: TRBV5-4; d_call: TRBD1; j_call: TRBJ2-2; clone_size: NA; cdr3_nt: TGTGCCAGCAGCCCGGCAGGGGGCGACACCGGGGAGCTGTTTTTT; cdr3_aa: CASSPAGGDTGELFF
v_call: TRBV12-3/TRBV12-4; d_call: TRBD1; j_call: TRBJ1-1; clone_size: NA; cdr3_nt: TGTGCCAGCCACAGGGGGCGGACTGAAGCTTTCTTT; cdr3_aa: CASHRGRTEAFF
v_call: TRBV28; d_call: NA; j_call: TRBJ2-3; clone_size: once; cdr3_nt: TGTGCCAGCAGCCCCGGGGTGGATACGCAGTATTTT; cdr3_aa: CASSPGVDTQYF
v_call: TRBV7-7; d_call: NA; j_call: TRBJ1-1; clone_size: NA; cdr3_nt: TGTGCTAGCAGCCTAGGGGCCAACACTGAAGCTTTCTTT; cdr3_aa: CASSLGANTEAFF
v_call: TRBV6-6; d_call: NA; j_call: TRBJ1-5; clone_size: once; cdr3_nt: TGTGCCAGCAGTTATGAGCGTTGGCAGCCCCAGCATTTT; cdr3_aa: CASSYERWQPQHF
v_call: TRBV7-9; d_call: NA; j_call: TRBJ2-1; clone_size: NA; cdr3_nt: TGTGCCAGCAGCTTATCTGCCTACAATGAGCAGTTCTTC; cdr3_aa: CASSLSAYNEQFF
v_call: TRBV9; d_call: NA; j_call: TRBJ2-7; clone_size: once; cdr3_nt: TGTGCCAGCACCCCGACTCCTTCCTCCTACGAGCAGTACTTC; cdr3_aa: CASTPTPSSYEQYF
v_call: TRBV7-2; d_call: NA; j_call: TRBJ1-1; clone_size: NA; cdr3_nt: TGTGCCAGCAGCCTCCGACGGGCAGGGGACACTGAAGCTTTCTTT; cdr3_aa: CASSLRRAGDTEAFF
v_call: TRBV15; d_call: NA; j_call: TRBJ2-1; clone_size: NA; cdr3_nt: TGTGCCACCAGCAGAGACCCAGCGAGGAGCTCCTACAATGAGCAGTTCTTC; cdr3_aa: CATSRDPARSSYNEQFF
v_call: TRBV7-2; d_call: NA; j_call: TRBJ2-1; clone_size: once; cdr3_nt: TGTGCCAGCAGCTTAGTAGCGGAAGATTACAATGAGCAGTTCTTC; cdr3_aa: CASSLVAEDYNEQFF
v_call: TRBV27; d_call: TRBD2; j_call: TRBJ2-3; clone_size: NA; cdr3_nt: TGTGCCAGCAGTTTTCAAATCCCGACTAGCGGGAGGCCCACAGATACGCAGTATTTT; cdr3_aa: CASSFQIPTSGRPTDTQYF
v_call: TRBV29-1; d_call: NA; j_call: TRBJ1-1; clone_size: NA; cdr3_nt: TGCAGCGCCCCCGGGGGTGTGAACACTGAAGCTTTCTTT; cdr3_aa: CSAPGGVNTEAFF
v_call: TRBV7-9; d_call: TRBD1; j_call: TRBJ1-1; clone_size: NA; cdr3_nt: TGTGCCAGCAGCCCAGACAGGGGGCTTGAAACTGAAGCTTTCTTT; cdr3_aa: CASSPDRGLETEAFF
v_call: TRBV7-2; d_call: NA; j_call: TRBJ1-6; clone_size: NA; cdr3_nt: TGTGCCAGCAGCTTAGATTCCCCAGGGGACTCACCCCTCCACTTT; cdr3_aa: CASSLDSPGDSPLHF
v_call: TRBV19; d_call: TRBD2; j_call: TRBJ2-7; clone_size: NA; cdr3_nt: TGTGCCAGTAGTCCCGCGGGGGTGTACGAGCAGTACTTC; cdr3_aa: CASSPAGVYEQYF
v_call: TRBV20-1; d_call: NA; j_call: TRBJ1-2; clone_size: NA; cdr3_nt: TGCAGTGCTAGAGATCAGGTCCTACTTTCCTTC; cdr3_aa: CSARDQVLLSF
v_call: TRBV4-1; d_call: TRBD2; j_call: TRBJ2-2; clone_size: NA; cdr3_nt: TGCGCCAGCAGCCAACTAGCGGGAAGCAACACCGGGGAGCTGTTTTTT; cdr3_aa: CASSQLAGSNTGELFF
v_call: TRBV10-2; d_call: NA; j_call: TRBJ1-2; clone_size: NA; cdr3_nt: TGCGCCAGCAGTGAGCCGCCGGGGGGCTACACCTTC; cdr3_aa: CASSEPPGGYTF
v_call: TRBV6-6; d_call: NA; j_call: TRBJ1-2; clone_size: few; cdr3_nt: TGTGCCAGCAGTTACTCCTATCAGGGCTATGGCTACACCTTC; cdr3_aa: CASSYSYQGYGYTF
v_call: TRBV28; d_call: TRBD1; j_call: TRBJ2-7; clone_size: NA; cdr3_nt: TGTGCCAGCGCCCTTTCGGGACAGCACTACGAGCAGTACTTC; cdr3_aa: CASALSGQHYEQYF
v_call: TRBV28; d_call: NA; j_call: TRBJ2-1; clone_size: NA; cdr3_nt: TGTGCCAGCAGGAAGGGACCGGGACTGATATACGAGCAGTTCTTC; cdr3_aa: CASRKGPGLIYEQFF
v_call: TRBV3-1/TRBV3-2; d_call: TRBD1; j_call: TRBJ2-7; clone_size: NA; cdr3_nt: TGTGCCAGCAGCCAGGCCGACAGGGGGACATGCTACGAGCAGTACTTC; cdr3_aa: CASSQADRGTCYEQYF
v_call: TRBV6-5; d_call: NA; j_call: TRBJ2-7; clone_size: NA; cdr3_nt: TGTGCCAGCATTCCATCGGTGGCCGGGTACTACGAGCAGTACTTC; cdr3_aa: CASIPSVAGYYEQYF
v_call: TRBV11-2; d_call: NA; j_call: TRBJ1-5; clone_size: NA; cdr3_nt: TGTGCCAGCAGCTTAGACGGACAGTTCAATCAGCCCCAGCATTTT; cdr3_aa: CASSLDGQFNQPQHF
v_call: TRBV6-5; d_call: NA; j_call: TRBJ1-2; clone_size: NA; cdr3_nt: TGTGCCAGCAGTCTCGACGGGGAGGGTTATGGCTACACCTTC; cdr3_aa: CASSLDGEGYGYTF
v_call: TRBV5-6; d_call: NA; j_call: TRBJ1-1; clone_size: NA; cdr3_nt: TGTGCCAGCAGCTCGGGGTCGTTCTACACTGAAGCTTTCTTT; cdr3_aa: CASSSGSFYTEAFF
v_call: TRBV30; d_call: TRBD2; j_call: TRBJ2-3; clone_size: NA; cdr3_nt: TGTGCCTGGAGTGCCCCACTAGCGGGGAGCACAGATACGCAGTATTTT; cdr3_aa: CAWSAPLAGSTDTQYF
v_call: TRBV7-9; d_call: TRBD1; j_call: TRBJ1-1; clone_size: once; cdr3_nt: TGTGCCAGCAGCGGAAGGACAGGGGGTTGGACTGAAGCTTTCTTT; cdr3_aa: CASSGRTGGWTEAFF
v_call: TRBV30; d_call: NA; j_call: TRBJ2-5; clone_size: NA; cdr3_nt: TGTGCCTGGAGTGTACTTGCGGGGCAAGAGACCCAGTACTTC; cdr3_aa: CAWSVLAGQETQYF
v_call: TRBV6-5; d_call: NA; j_call: TRBJ2-7; clone_size: NA; cdr3_nt: TGTGCCAGCAGTTACTCCGGTCGCAGGTGGGAGCAGTACTTC; cdr3_aa: CASSYSGRRWEQYF
v_call: TRBV5-4; d_call: NA; j_call: TRBJ1-1; clone_size: NA; cdr3_nt: TGTGCCAGCAGTCTCGACGCGCAGGCTGGCACTGAAGCTTTCTTT; cdr3_aa: CASSLDAQAGTEAFF
v_call: TRBV11-2; d_call: TRBD1; j_call: TRBJ1-2; clone_size: NA; cdr3_nt: TGTGCCAGCAGCTTTATTGGACAGGGGGAGGGCTACACCTTC; cdr3_aa: CASSFIGQGEGYTF
v_call: TRBV4-1; d_call: TRBD1; j_call: TRBJ1-5; clone_size: NA; cdr3_nt: TGCGCCAGCAGCCAAGAGCCCACAGGGGCGGTTCAGCCCCAGCATTTT; cdr3_aa: CASSQEPTGAVQPQHF
v_call: TRBV5-1; d_call: TRBD1; j_call: TRBJ1-5; clone_size: NA; cdr3_nt: TGCGCCAGCAGCTTCGGGACAGGGGATGGCAATCAGCCCCAGCATTTT; cdr3_aa: CASSFGTGDGNQPQHF
v_call: TRBV6-6; d_call: TRBD2; j_call: TRBJ2-7; clone_size: NA; cdr3_nt: TGTGCCAGCAGTTATAGCGGGAGTCTCTACGAGCAGTACTTC; cdr3_aa: CASSYSGSLYEQYF
v_call: TRBV5-1; d_call: NA; j_call: TRBJ1-5; clone_size: NA; cdr3_nt: TGCGCCAGCAGACCTAGCGGGGGGGATAGCAATCAGCCCCAGCATTTT; cdr3_aa: CASRPSGGDSNQPQHF
v_call: TRBV11-3; d_call: NA; j_call: TRBJ2-1; clone_size: NA; cdr3_nt: TGTGCCAGCAGTAGGCGGGAAACCTACAATGAGCAGTTCTTC; cdr3_aa: CASSRRETYNEQFF
v_call: TRBV7-2; d_call: TRBD2; j_call: TRBJ2-3; clone_size: NA; cdr3_nt: TGTGCCAGCAGCGCCCCCCTAGCGGGAGGTACGCAGTATTTT; cdr3_aa: CASSAPLAGGTQYF
v_call: TRBV19; d_call: TRBD1; j_call: TRBJ2-2; clone_size: NA; cdr3_nt: TGTGCCAGTAGTGCCGGACAGGGCAGCACCGGGGAGCTGTTTTTT; cdr3_aa: CASSAGQGSTGELFF